The present entry profiles one T cell receptor (beta chain) with its context. In the original workflow: From reference gene primer amplification, estimates of nucleated cell counts were derived. This table comes from immunoSEQ multiplex PCR, and its TCRdb copy is limited to in-frame clones, with some not included. From that table come the V and J calls and clone size; the DNA was used to work out D and trimming. The data show over 120,000 clones, 65% to 80% seen once. The data derive from a study of blood T cell repertoires in COVID-19. V lost 1 base to trimming and J lost 14 bases; unmatched junction nucleotides: 8. Germline CDR1 reads SEHNR; CDR2 reads FQNEAQ (reference sequence). This CDR3 is built from 14 residues.

This rearrangement joins TRBV7-9 to TRBJ1-6; the match to TRBD1 covers 7 bases. This receptor was obtained from a woman aged 60 to 75 with acute or convalescent COVID-19. Sequenced sample: peripheral blood. The CDR3 loop reads CASSLVLPGQSLHF. The CDR3, as DNA: TGTGCCAGCAGCTTAGTCCTCCCGGGACAGTCCCTCCACTTT.